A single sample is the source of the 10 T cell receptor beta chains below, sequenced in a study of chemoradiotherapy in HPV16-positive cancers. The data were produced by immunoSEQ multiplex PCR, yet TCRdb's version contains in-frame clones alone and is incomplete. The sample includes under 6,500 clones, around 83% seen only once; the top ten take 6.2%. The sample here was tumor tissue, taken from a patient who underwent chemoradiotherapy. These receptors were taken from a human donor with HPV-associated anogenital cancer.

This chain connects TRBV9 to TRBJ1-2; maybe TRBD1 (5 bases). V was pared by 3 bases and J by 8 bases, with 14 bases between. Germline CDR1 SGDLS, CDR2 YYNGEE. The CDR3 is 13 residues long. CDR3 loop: CASSALGGVGYTF. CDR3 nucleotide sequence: TGTGCCAGCAGCGCCTTGGGGGGGGTCGGCTACACCTTC.

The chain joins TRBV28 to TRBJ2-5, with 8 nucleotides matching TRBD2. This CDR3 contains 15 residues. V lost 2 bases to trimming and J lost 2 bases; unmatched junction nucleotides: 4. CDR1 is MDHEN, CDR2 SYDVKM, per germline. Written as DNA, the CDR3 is TGTGCCAGCAGTTTAAGCGGGGGAGATCAAGAGACCCAGTACTTC. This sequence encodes CASSLSGGDQETQYF.

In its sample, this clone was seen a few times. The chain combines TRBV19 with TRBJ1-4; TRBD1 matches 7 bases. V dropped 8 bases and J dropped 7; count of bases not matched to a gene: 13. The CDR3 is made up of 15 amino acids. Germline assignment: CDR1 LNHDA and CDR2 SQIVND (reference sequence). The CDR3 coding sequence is TGTGCCAGTCAGGCCGGCGGGACAGTGCGTGAAAAACTGTTTTTT. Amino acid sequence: CASQAGGTVREKLFF.

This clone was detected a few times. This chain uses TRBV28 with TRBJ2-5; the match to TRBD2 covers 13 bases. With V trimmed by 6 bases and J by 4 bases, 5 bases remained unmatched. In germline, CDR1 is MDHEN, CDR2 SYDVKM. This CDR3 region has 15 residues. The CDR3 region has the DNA TGTGCCAGCAGGTCAACTAGCGGGGGGGGAGAGACCCAGTACTTC. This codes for CASRSTSGGGETQYF.

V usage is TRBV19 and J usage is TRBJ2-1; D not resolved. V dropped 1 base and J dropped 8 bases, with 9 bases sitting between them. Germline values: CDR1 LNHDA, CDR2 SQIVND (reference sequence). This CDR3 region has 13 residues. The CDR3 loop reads CASSIVSVHEQFF. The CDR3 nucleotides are TGTGCCAGTAGTATAGTAAGCGTCCATGAGCAGTTCTTC.

CDR3 nucleotide sequence: TGTGCCAGCAGCGCGGCGTGGTTCCCTGAAGCTTTCTTT. It specifies CASSAAWFPEAFF. This chain uses TRBV7-9 with TRBJ1-1; no reliable D call. Germline lookup yields CDR1 SEHNR and CDR2 FQNEAQ (reference sequence). The CDR3 loop spans 13 amino acids. Trimming cost V 5 bases and J 6 bases, with 13 bases left between them. Full variable domain (outside the CDR3, taken from reference TRBV7-9 and TRBJ1-1): DTGVSQNPRHKITKRGQNVTFRCDPISEHNRLYWYRQTLGQGPEFLTYFQNEAQLEKSRLLSDRFSAERPKGSFSTLEIQRTEQGDSAMYLCASSAAWFPEAFFGQGTRLTVV.

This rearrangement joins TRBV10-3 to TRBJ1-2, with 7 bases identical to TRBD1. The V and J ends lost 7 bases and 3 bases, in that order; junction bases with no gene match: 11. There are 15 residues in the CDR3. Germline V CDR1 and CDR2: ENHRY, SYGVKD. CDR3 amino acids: CAIKEEGAFDYGYTF. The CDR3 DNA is TGTGCCATCAAGGAAGAGGGGGCTTTTGACTATGGCTACACCTTC.

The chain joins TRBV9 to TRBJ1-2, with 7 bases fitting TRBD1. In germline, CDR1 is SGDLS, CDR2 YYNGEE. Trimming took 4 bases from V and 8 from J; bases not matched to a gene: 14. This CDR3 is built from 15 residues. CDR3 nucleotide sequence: TGTGCCAGCAGCCTCCCGGGACAGAGTTTCGGCGGCTACACCTTC. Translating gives CASSLPGQSFGGYTF.

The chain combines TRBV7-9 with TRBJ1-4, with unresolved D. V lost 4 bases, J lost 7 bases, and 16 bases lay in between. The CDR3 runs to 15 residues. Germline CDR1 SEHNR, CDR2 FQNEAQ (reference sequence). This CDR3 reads CASSSRVGAAEKLFF. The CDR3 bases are TGTGCCAGCAGCTCTAGGGTCGGCGCCGCTGAAAAACTGTTTTTT.

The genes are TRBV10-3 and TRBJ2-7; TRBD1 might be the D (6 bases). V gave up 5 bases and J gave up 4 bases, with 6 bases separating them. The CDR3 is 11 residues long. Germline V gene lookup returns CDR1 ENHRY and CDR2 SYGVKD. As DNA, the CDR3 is TGTGCCATCAGTACAGGGTACGAGCAGTACTTC. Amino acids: CAISTGYEQYF.